This passage covers 18 T cell receptor beta chains from one sample sequenced in a study of blood T cell repertoires in COVID-19. The assay was immunoSEQ multiplex PCR, and TCRdb's table has in-frame clones only and misses some. Of 200,000 to 300,000 clones in the sample, more than 80% are singletons; the top ten hold roughly 5.5%. The sample consisted of peripheral blood. All receptors derive from a human donor in a cohort sampled during active COVID-19.

This chain connects TRBV5-1 to TRBJ2-6; D uncertain. The germline V gene encodes CDR1 SGHRS and CDR2 YFSETQ. V lost 0 bases and J lost 0, with 7 bases in between. The CDR3 length is 16 residues. DNA of the CDR3: TGCGCCAGCAGCTTGGTGCGTAGCTCTGGGGCCAACGTCCTGACTTTC. It codes for CASSLVRSSGANVLTF.

V gene TRBV9 combines with J gene TRBJ1-2; D unclear. The CDR3 is made up of 12 amino acids. Trimming removed 4 bases from V and 8 bases from J, with 12 bases in between. Germline CDR1 and CDR2: SGDLS and YYNGEE. CDR3 DNA sequence: TGTGCCAGCAGCCCTCGGGGAGTAGGCTACACCTTC. It translates to CASSPRGVGYTF.

The chain uses TRBV19 and TRBJ2-3, with 7 bases aligning to TRBD1. Germline CDR1 and CDR2: LNHDA and SQIVND (reference sequence). This CDR3 contains 15 residues. The V gene end was trimmed by 7 bases and the J gene end by 2 bases; junction bases not matched to a gene: 9. CDR3 nucleotide sequence: TGTGCCAGTAAACAAGGGGGCCTACTCACAGATACGCAGTATTTT. This codes for CASKQGGLLTDTQYF.

This clone has more than one count but fewer than ten. The CDR3 spells CASSSKRQGIRNSPLHF. The CDR3 bases are TGTGCCAGCAGCTCTAAAAGACAGGGTATACGGAATTCACCCCTCCACTTT. The chain couples TRBV5-6 to TRBJ1-6, with 7 positions matching TRBD1. Per germline, CDR1 SGHDT and CDR2 YYEEEE. The CDR3 contains 17 residues. With 3 bases clipped from V and 7 bases from J, the junction kept 13 bases outside the gene matches.

The rearrangement joins TRBV29-1 to TRBJ2-3, with no clear D. CDR3 length equals 14 residues. The V end was cut by 3 bases, the J end by 0 bases, with 10 bases between. Germline lookup yields CDR1 SQVTM and CDR2 ANQGSEA. CDR3 region: CSVDRSGSTDTQYF. CDR3 nucleotides: TGCAGCGTTGATCGATCAGGCAGCACAGATACGCAGTATTTT.

The chain uses TRBV28 and TRBJ2-7; D gene uncertain. V dropped 6 bases and J dropped 3 bases, with 6 bases sitting between them. Germline assignment: CDR1 MDHEN and CDR2 SYDVKM. The CDR3 is 11 residues long. CDR3 sequence (DNA): TGTGCCAGCAGCACTAACTACGAGCAGTACTTC. The encoded protein is CASSTNYEQYF.

The chain combines TRBV5-4 with TRBJ2-1; 16 nucleotides agree with TRBD2. Germline V CDR1 and CDR2: SGHNT, YYREEE (reference sequence). The CDR3 consists of 17 residues. V shed 4 bases, J shed 9 bases, and the junction held 10 bases outside the gene matches. The CDR3 DNA sequence: TGTGCCAGCAGCATAACGGGACTAGCGGGAGGGCCTAGTGAGCAGTTCTTC. Translation: CASSITGLAGGPSEQFF.

This clone was counted only a few times. This chain connects TRBV4-2 to TRBJ1-2, with D tentatively TRBD1 (5 bases). The CDR3 contains 13 residues. V was clipped by 3 bases and J by 7 bases, with 12 bases between them. Germline assignment: CDR1 LGHNA and CDR2 YNFKEQ. The CDR3 DNA sequence: TGTGCCAGCAGCCAGGCGGGGGGAGGTGGCTACACCTTC. Amino acids: CASSQAGGGGYTF.

V gene TRBV6-5 combines with J gene TRBJ2-7; a possible D gene is TRBD1 (5 bases). The CDR3 length is 12 residues. The V gene's germline CDR1 is MNHEY and CDR2 SVGAGI. Between the trimmed V and J ends, which lost 10 bases and 0 bases, there was a span of 10 bases. The DNA of the CDR3 is TGTGCCACCAGGGCCTCCTCCTACGAGCAGTACTTC. Translated, it gives CATRASSYEQYF.

The table lists this clone with a count of one. The chain recombines TRBV2 with TRBJ1-3; D might be TRBD1 (6 bases). This CDR3 comprises 16 residues. V dropped 1 base and J dropped 1 base, with 11 bases sitting between them. Germline values: CDR1 SNHLY, CDR2 FYNNEI. The CDR3 DNA reads as TGTGCCAGCAGTGAAGTCGGCAGGGGATCTGGAAACACCATATATTTT. It specifies CASSEVGRGSGNTIYF. The full variable domain, rest sourced from reference TRBV2 and TRBJ1-3, is EPEVTQTPSHQVTQMGQEVILRCVPISNHLYFYWYRQILGQKVEFLVSFYNNEISEKSEIFDDQFSVERPDGSNFTLKIRSTKLEDSAMYFCASSEVGRGSGNTIYFGEGSWLTVV.

This clone occurred a few times. The V and J genes are TRBV2 and TRBJ1-2; 8 bases align to TRBD1. This CDR3 has 13 residues. The V segment lost 5 bases and the J segment 5 bases; nucleotides outside the gene matches: 4. Germline CDR1 and CDR2: SNHLY and FYNNEI. The CDR3 sequence: CASSQGAQYGYTF. The CDR3 DNA is TGTGCCAGCAGTCAGGGGGCGCAGTATGGCTACACCTTC.

This clone showed up just once. This chain uses TRBV24-1 with TRBJ2-3; TRBD2 matches at 13 bases. Germline lookup yields CDR1 KGHDR and CDR2 SFDVKD. The CDR3 spans 22 residues. Trimming cost V 0 bases and J 0 bases; bases outside gene matches: 14. In DNA, the CDR3 is TGTGCCACCAGTGATTTGGAGGGGATACTAGCGGGAGGGCCTTATAGCACAGATACGCAGTATTTT. Its protein is CATSDLEGILAGGPYSTDTQYF.

This rearrangement joins TRBV30 to TRBJ1-5, with D hard to call. Germline V gives CDR1 GTSNPN, CDR2 SVGIG (reference sequence). V lost 4 bases to trimming and J lost 1 base, with 11 bases between them. The CDR3 totals 14 residues. The CDR3 DNA sequence: TGTGCCTGGAATTCCAAGGAGAGCAATCAGCCCCAGCATTTT. This sequence encodes CAWNSKESNQPQHF.

This chain uses TRBV19 with TRBJ2-2, with 8 nucleotides matching TRBD1. Germline lookup yields CDR1 LNHDA and CDR2 SQIVND (reference sequence). The V and J ends lost 10 bases and 4 bases, in that order; junction bases with no gene match: 5. This CDR3 spans 13 amino acids. CDR3 in DNA: TGTGCCACCAGGGGGCTGGGCACCGGGGAGCTGTTTTTT. Translating gives CATRGLGTGELFF. The full variable domain, its missing parts supplied by reference TRBV19 and TRBJ2-2, is DGGITQSPKYLFRKEGQNVTLSCEQNLNHDAMYWYRQDPGQGLRLIYYSQIVNDFQKGDIAEGYSVSREKKESFPLTVTSAQKNPTAFYLCATRGLGTGELFFGEGSRLTVL.

This clone has at least ten counts. Its ends do not fully match the called genes, so a read error is possible. V and J are TRBV7-7 and TRBJ2-7; the D gene is possibly TRBD2 (6 bases). CDR3 length equals 15 residues. Germline values: CDR1 SSHAT, CDR2 FNYEAQ (reference sequence). CDR3 sequence (DNA): TGTGCTAGCAGCTTAGCGGCAGGGAGGTCCTACGAGCAGTACTTC. This sequence encodes CASSLAAGRSYEQYF.

The chain links TRBV7-9 to TRBJ2-5; D call uncertain. The length of the CDR3 is 16 residues. CDR1 and CDR2 (germline): SEHNR, FQNEAQ (reference sequence). Between the trimmed V and J ends, which lost 0 bases and 4 bases, there was a span of 15 bases. CDR3 loop: CASSLAVGRIIETQYF. CDR3 nucleotide sequence: TGTGCCAGCAGCTTAGCGGTTGGCAGGATCATAGAGACCCAGTACTTC.

The chain recombines TRBV7-3 with TRBJ2-5; 7 nucleotides align to TRBD1. The CDR3 is 13 amino acids. With V trimmed by 5 bases and J by 2 bases, 2 bases remained unmatched. Germline V gene sequence: CDR1 SGHTA, CDR2 FQGTGA. The chain's CDR3 is CASSLGQQETQYF. The DNA for the CDR3 is TGTGCCAGCAGCCTGGGACAGCAAGAGACCCAGTACTTC.

This clone has just one count. The chain uses TRBV2 and TRBJ2-2; 7 bases map to TRBD1. The CDR3 consists of 16 residues. Germline V gene data show CDR1 as SNHLY and CDR2 as FYNNEI. V shed 7 bases and J 3 bases; nucleotides not matched to a gene: 11. CDR3 DNA: TGTGCCAGCACTAGGGACAGCCCTAACCACACCGGGGAGCTGTTTTTT. Translating it yields CASTRDSPNHTGELFF.